These 28 T cell receptor beta chains came from one sample sequenced in a study of cytomegalovirus exposure and HLA in healthy donors. PCR employed 60 Vbeta and 13 Jbeta primers. Profiling relied on immunoSEQ multiplex PCR, and the TCRdb table lists in-frame clones only, not all of them. The data show 150,000 to 200,000 clones, over 60% seen once. The material sequenced was PBMCs. These receptors were obtained from a woman between 45 and 60 years old in good health and CMV-seronegative.

The chain carries TRBV28 and TRBJ2-7; D gene ambiguous. V lost 5 bases and J 4 bases, leaving 18 bases between the germline ends. Germline CDR1 MDHEN, CDR2 SYDVKM. The CDR3 is made up of 15 amino acids. DNA for the CDR3: TGTGCCAGCAGTACGCCCAAGCGATCCCTTTACGAGCAGTACTTC. Translating gives CASSTPKRSLYEQYF.

This sequence joins TRBV6-5 and TRBJ1-6; maybe TRBD1 (5 bases). Germline-derived CDR1 and CDR2 are MNHEY and SVGAGI. V lost 7 bases and J lost 5, with 12 bases in between. This CDR3 region has 14 residues. Here the CDR3 DNA reads TGTGCCAGCACCCGCCAGGGCCATAATTCACCCCTCCACTTT. Translated: CASTRQGHNSPLHF.

V and J are TRBV6-6 and TRBJ2-7, with 12 bases lining up with TRBD1. Trimming took 0 bases from V and 5 from J; bases not matched to a gene: 2. The CDR3 length is 15 residues. Germline V lookup: CDR1 MNHNY, CDR2 SVGAGI (reference sequence). CDR3 in amino acids: CASSYSGQGANEQYF. CDR3 sequence (DNA): TGTGCCAGCAGTTACTCGGGACAGGGGGCGAACGAGCAGTACTTC.

The chain is built from TRBV19 and TRBJ1-2, with unresolved D. Germline V gene data show CDR1 as LNHDA and CDR2 as SQIVND (reference sequence). Trimming took off 6 bases at V and 8 bases at J, with 10 bases between the two ends. The CDR3 is 11 amino acids. The CDR3 loop is CASSNERGYTF. CDR3 bases: TGTGCCAGTAGCAATGAGCGGGGCTACACCTTC.

To note about this clone: At one of its ends the junction is not consistent with the germline gene, which may arise from a read error. CDR3 in amino acids: CSSSLETLWAEAFF. CDR3 nucleotide sequence: TGTTCCAGCAGCTTAGAGACACTTTGGGCTGAAGCTTTCTTT. The chain is built from TRBV7-9 and TRBJ1-1, with D unresolved. CDR1 is SEHNR and CDR2 is FQNEAQ in the germline V gene (reference sequence). The CDR3 is 14 amino acids.

This chain connects TRBV5-1 to TRBJ1-2; D is unresolved. V dropped 0 bases and J dropped 5 bases, with 11 bases sitting between them. Germline-derived CDR1 and CDR2 are SGHRS and YFSETQ. CDR3 length: 14 residues. The CDR3 region is CASSLGVGGYGYTF. In nucleotides, the CDR3 is TGCGCCAGCAGCTTGGGTGTCGGTGGTTATGGCTACACCTTC.

The gene calls are TRBV6-1 and TRBJ1-2; TRBD1 is a possible D gene (5 bases). Trimming pared 4 bases from V and 0 bases from J, leaving 21 bases between. CDR1 is MNHNS, CDR2 SASEGT, per germline. The CDR3 sequence is 18 residues long. This chain's CDR3 is CASSGQSPSNLANYGYTF. The CDR3 DNA reads as TGTGCCAGCAGTGGACAGTCCCCTTCGAACCTAGCTAACTATGGCTACACCTTC.

The gene calls are TRBV30 and TRBJ2-7; TRBD1 aligns across 9 bases. This CDR3 comprises 17 residues. Germline loops: CDR1 GTSNPN, CDR2 SVGIG (reference sequence). V lost 5 bases to trimming and J lost 5 bases; unmatched junction nucleotides: 19. The CDR3 is CAWAGTGIRASLNEQYF. The CDR3 DNA reads TGTGCCTGGGCCGGGACAGGGATCCGGGCGTCTCTCAACGAGCAGTACTTC.

This chain uses TRBV6-1 with TRBJ1-3, with 11 nucleotides matching TRBD1. The CDR3 covers 15 residues. The germline V gene encodes CDR1 MNHNS and CDR2 SASEGT. V shed 7 bases, J shed 5 bases, and the junction held 7 bases outside the gene matches. CDR3 loop: CASTSDRGLRNTIYF. The CDR3 region has the DNA TGTGCCAGCACCTCGGACAGGGGGCTTAGAAACACCATATATTTT.

The chain couples TRBV4-1 to TRBJ2-7, with 7 bases lining up with TRBD2. Germline lookup yields CDR1 MGHRA and CDR2 YSYEKL. The CDR3 length is 14 residues. With 1 base clipped from V and 5 bases from J, the junction kept 5 bases outside the gene matches. The CDR3 sequence: CASSQGEGGDEQYF. The CDR3 coding sequence is TGCGCCAGCAGCCAAGGGGAGGGAGGGGACGAGCAGTACTTC.

This chain connects TRBV5-6 to TRBJ2-1, with 10 nucleotides matching TRBD1. The ends lost 0 bases at V and 8 bases at J; junction bases unmatched: 5. This CDR3 contains 15 residues. Germline V gene data show CDR1 as SGHDT and CDR2 as YYEEEE. The CDR3 reads CASSLGQGARYEQFF. The CDR3 nucleotides are TGTGCCAGCAGCTTGGGACAGGGGGCGAGGTATGAGCAGTTCTTC.

This clone was observed once. The chain links TRBV28 to TRBJ2-1; 9 positions agree with TRBD2. Germline V gene sequence: CDR1 MDHEN, CDR2 SYDVKM. There are 16 residues in the CDR3. Germline trimming cut 1 base from V and 5 bases from J; bases unmatched to any gene: 6. The CDR3, as DNA: TGTGCCAGCAGTTTATATCGACTAGCGGTCGACAATGAGCAGTTCTTC. Protein: CASSLYRLAVDNEQFF.

The rearrangement joins TRBV9 to TRBJ2-3; 13 bases are a match to TRBD2. Germline values: CDR1 SGDLS, CDR2 YYNGEE. There are 20 residues in the CDR3. V gave up 4 bases and J gave up 2 bases; unmatched junction bases: 16. This CDR3 is CASSSRLAGGPAFHTDTQYF. DNA of the CDR3: TGTGCCAGCAGCTCCCGACTAGCGGGAGGCCCGGCCTTTCACACAGATACGCAGTATTTT. The full variable domain, in which reference TRBV9 and TRBJ2-3 provide the parts outside the CDR3, is DSGVTQTPKHLITATGQRVTLRCSPRSGDLSVYWYQQSLDQGLQFLIQYYNGEERAKGNILERFSAQQFPDLHSELNLSSLELGDSALYFCASSSRLAGGPAFHTDTQYFGPGTRLTVL.

The CDR3 nucleotides are TGTGCCAGCAGCTTCCGGACAGGGGGCCACACAGATACGCAGTATTTT. It is translated as CASSFRTGGHTDTQYF. V and J are TRBV5-4 and TRBJ2-3; TRBD1 aligns across 11 bases. There are 16 residues in the CDR3. Losses at the gene ends were 2 bases for V and 2 bases for J; bases not matched to a gene: 4. Germline V lookup: CDR1 SGHNT, CDR2 YYREEE (reference sequence).

This chain joins TRBV25-1 and TRBJ1-5; a possible D gene is TRBD1 (5 bases). Trimming shortened V by 3 bases and J by 0 bases, and 9 bases separated the two germline ends. Germline loops: CDR1 MGHDK, CDR2 SYGVNS. The CDR3 covers 15 residues. The CDR3 nucleotides are TGTGCCAGCAGTGACGGCAGGGTTAGCAATCAGCCCCAGCATTTT. Amino acids: CASSDGRVSNQPQHF.

The gene calls are TRBV4-3 and TRBJ1-3; D uncertain. V was clipped by 0 bases and J by 0 bases, with 6 bases between them. There are 15 residues in the CDR3. CDR1 is LGHNA and CDR2 is YSLEER in the germline V gene. The CDR3 bases are TGCGCCAGCAGCCAAGATTCAGACTCTGGAAACACCATATATTTT. Translation gives CASSQDSDSGNTIYF.

This chain joins TRBV5-1 and TRBJ1-6; 7 bases fit TRBD1. The CDR3 spans 15 residues. J was trimmed by 6 bases and V by 3 bases; bases with no gene match: 6. CDR1 and CDR2 from the germline V gene are SGHRS and YFSETQ. The CDR3 region has the DNA TGCGCCAGCAGCTCAGGGACAGTGACTAATTCACCCCTCCACTTT. It specifies CASSSGTVTNSPLHF.

This clone came up once. J is TRBJ2-7 and V is TRBV5-1, with 10 bases aligning to TRBD1. This CDR3 region has 15 residues. The germline V gene encodes CDR1 SGHRS and CDR2 YFSETQ. Trimming took 4 bases from V and 3 from J; bases not matched to a gene: 7. CDR3 amino acids: CASSILGTGDYEQYF. CDR3 in DNA: TGCGCCAGCAGCATTCTTGGGACAGGGGACTACGAGCAGTACTTC.

The chain uses TRBV19 and TRBJ2-2, with D possibly matching TRBD1 (6 bases). This CDR3 region has 14 residues. Trimming cost V 5 bases and J 4 bases, with 11 bases left between them. Per germline, CDR1 LNHDA and CDR2 SQIVND (reference sequence). Here the CDR3 DNA reads TGTGCCAGTAGTGTACAGGGTTTCACCGGGGAGCTGTTTTTT. Translation: CASSVQGFTGELFF.

The V and J genes are TRBV5-1 and TRBJ2-1; 12 bases map to TRBD2. The trim removed 3 bases at V and 5 bases at J, leaving 6 bases unmatched. Germline V gives CDR1 SGHRS, CDR2 YFSETQ. This CDR3 comprises 16 residues. CDR3 in amino acids: CASSSRTSGTDNEQFF. The CDR3 nucleotides are TGCGCCAGCAGCTCGAGGACTAGCGGGACTGACAATGAGCAGTTCTTC.

This clone is a singleton in its sample. This rearrangement joins TRBV29-1 to TRBJ2-5; 7 bases agree with TRBD1. The closer fit of TRBJ2-7 to the DNA end suggests the J call may be wrong. CDR3 length: 12 amino acids. In germline, CDR1 is SQVTM, CDR2 ANQGSEA. The CDR3 nucleotides read TGCAGCGCGGGACAGTCCTCCTACGAGCAGTACTTC. Translation gives CSAGQSSYEQYF.

The chain joins TRBV16 to TRBJ1-1; D is unclear. Deletions cut 4 bases from V and 4 bases from J, with 7 bases between. CDR1 is KGHSY, CDR2 FQNENV, per germline. The CDR3 runs to 12 residues. Here the CDR3 DNA reads TGTGCCAGCAGCCCGTCGGGCACTGAAGCTTTCTTT. Amino acid sequence: CASSPSGTEAFF.

CDR3 residues: CASIHRGAVNSPLHF. CDR3 nucleotides: TGTGCCAGCATCCATCGCGGGGCGGTTAATTCACCCCTCCACTTT. The V call is TRBV28, the J call TRBJ1-6, with D perhaps matching TRBD1 (5 bases). Germline V gene sequence: CDR1 MDHEN, CDR2 SYDVKM. CDR3 length equals 15 residues. V was shortened by 7 bases and J by 6 bases, with 16 bases between the two germline ends.

The genes are TRBV10-1 and TRBJ2-2; 13 nucleotides agree with TRBD2. The germline V gene encodes CDR1 WNHNN and CDR2 SYGVQD (reference sequence). The CDR3 is 14 amino acids. V lost 9 bases and J lost 4; bases outside the gene matches: 2. The CDR3 loop reads CASGLAGVTGELFF. The CDR3 region has the DNA TGCGCCAGTGGACTAGCGGGGGTCACCGGGGAGCTGTTTTTT.

The rearrangement uses TRBV4-2 and TRBJ2-7; maybe TRBD1 (6 bases). V gave up 3 bases and J gave up 0 bases, with 12 bases separating them. The germline V gene encodes CDR1 LGHNA and CDR2 YNFKEQ. The CDR3 runs 15 residues. The CDR3 reads CASSQQDRSSYEQYF. In nucleotides, the CDR3 is TGTGCCAGCAGCCAGCAAGACAGGAGCTCCTACGAGCAGTACTTC.

CDR3 amino acids: CASSVTVGQPQHF. The CDR3 DNA reads TGTGCCAGCAGCGTTACAGTGGGTCAGCCCCAGCATTTT. V is TRBV7-2 and J is TRBJ1-5, with D unresolved. The V end was cut by 5 bases, the J end by 6 bases, with 11 bases between. The CDR3 covers 13 residues. The germline CDR1 and CDR2 sequences are SGHTA and FQGNSA. Filled out from reference TRBV7-2 and TRBJ1-5, the complete variable domain reads GAGVSQSPSNKVTEKGKDVELRCDPISGHTALYWYRQSLGQGLEFLIYFQGNSAPDKSGLPSDRFSAERTGGSVSTLTIQRTQQEDSAVYLCASSVTVGQPQHFGDGTRLSIL.

This chain uses TRBV7-2 with TRBJ1-2, with TRBD1 as a possible D gene (6 bases). The CDR3 length is 15 residues. Germline V CDR1 and CDR2: SGHTA, FQGNSA. V was clipped by 7 bases and J by 11 bases, with 26 bases between them. CDR3 amino acids: CASTIPTGRVLVYTF. The CDR3, as DNA: TGTGCCAGCACCATTCCCACAGGGAGGGTTTTGGTGTACACCTTC. The full variable domain, with the rest looked up from reference TRBV7-2 and TRBJ1-2, is GAGVSQSPSNKVTEKGKDVELRCDPISGHTALYWYRQSLGQGLEFLIYFQGNSAPDKSGLPSDRFSAERTGGSVSTLTIQRTQQEDSAVYLCASTIPTGRVLVYTFGSGTRLTVV.

The chain is built from TRBV20-1 and TRBJ1-2; the D gene is possibly TRBD1 (6 bases). The CDR3 extends over 11 amino acids. Between the trimmed V and J ends, which lost 5 bases and 8 bases, there was a span of 12 bases. Germline V gene data show CDR1 as DFQATT and CDR2 as SNEGSKA (reference sequence). The CDR3 nucleotides read TGCAGTGCTCGACAGGAAGACGGCTACACCTTC. Amino acids: CSARQEDGYTF.